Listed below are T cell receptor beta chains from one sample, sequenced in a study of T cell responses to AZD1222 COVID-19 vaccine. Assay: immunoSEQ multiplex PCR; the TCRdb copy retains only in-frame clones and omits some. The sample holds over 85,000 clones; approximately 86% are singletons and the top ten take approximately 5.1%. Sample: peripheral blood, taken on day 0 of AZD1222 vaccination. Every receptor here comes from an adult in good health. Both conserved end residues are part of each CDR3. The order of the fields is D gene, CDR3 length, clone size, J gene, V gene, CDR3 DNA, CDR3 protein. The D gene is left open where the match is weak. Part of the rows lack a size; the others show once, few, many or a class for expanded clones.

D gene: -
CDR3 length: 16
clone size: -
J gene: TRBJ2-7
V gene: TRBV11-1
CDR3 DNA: TGTGCCAGCAGCCAGACCCATTCATCGCCAGGCTACGAGCAGTACTTC
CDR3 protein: CASSQTHSSPGYEQYF

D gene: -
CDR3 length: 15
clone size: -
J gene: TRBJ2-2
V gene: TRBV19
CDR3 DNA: TGTGCCAGTAGTAAAATTGGGCTAGCGTCCGGGGAGCTGTTTTTT
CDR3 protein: CASSKIGLASGELFF

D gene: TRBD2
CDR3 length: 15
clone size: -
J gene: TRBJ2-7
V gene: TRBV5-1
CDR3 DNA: TGCGCCAGCAGCATGGAGGGACTAGCGGGCTACGAGCAGTACTTC
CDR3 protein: CASSMEGLAGYEQYF

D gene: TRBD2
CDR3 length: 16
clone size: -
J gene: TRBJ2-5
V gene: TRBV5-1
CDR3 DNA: TGCGCCAGCAGCCGAATTAGCGGGAGGCATGGGGAGACCCAGTACTTC
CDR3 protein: CASSRISGRHGETQYF

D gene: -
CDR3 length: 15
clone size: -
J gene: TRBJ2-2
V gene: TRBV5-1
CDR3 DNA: TGCGCCAGCAGCGTGGACATACCGAGCACCGGGGAGCTGTTTTTT
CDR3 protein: CASSVDIPSTGELFF

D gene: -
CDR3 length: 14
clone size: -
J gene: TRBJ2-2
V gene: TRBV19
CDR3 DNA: TGTGCCAGTAGTATCGACACGGCCGGCGGGGAGCTGTTTTTT
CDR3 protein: CASSIDTAGGELFF

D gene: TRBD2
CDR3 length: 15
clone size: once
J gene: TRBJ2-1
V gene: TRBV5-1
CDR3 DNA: TGCGCCAGCAGCTTGATAGCGGGGGGAAACAATGAGCAGTTCTTC
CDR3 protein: CASSLIAGGNNEQFF

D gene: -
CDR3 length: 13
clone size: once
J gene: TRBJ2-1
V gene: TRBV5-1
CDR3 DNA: TGCGCCAGCAGCCGGGCTTCCAATGAGTGGCAGTTCTTC
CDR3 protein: CASSRASNEWQFF

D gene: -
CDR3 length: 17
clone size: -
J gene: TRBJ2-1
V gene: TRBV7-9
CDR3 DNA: TGTGCCAGCAGCTTAGATTCGCGTCGCCGCTCCTACAATGAGCAGTTCTTC
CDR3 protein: CASSLDSRRRSYNEQFF

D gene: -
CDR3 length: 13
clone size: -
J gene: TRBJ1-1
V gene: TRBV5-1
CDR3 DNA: TGCGCCAGCAGCAAAGAAGAGAACACTGAAGCTTTCTTT
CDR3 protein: CASSKEENTEAFF

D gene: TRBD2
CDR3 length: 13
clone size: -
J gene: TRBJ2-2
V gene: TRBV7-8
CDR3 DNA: TGTGCCAGCAGCTCGCGGGAGGACGGGGAGCTGTTTTTT
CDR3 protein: CASSSREDGELFF

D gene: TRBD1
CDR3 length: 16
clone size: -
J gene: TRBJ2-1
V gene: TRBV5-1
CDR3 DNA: TGCGCCAGCAGCGTACCAGGGGGAACCTCCTACAATGAGCAGTTCTTC
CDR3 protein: CASSVPGGTSYNEQFF

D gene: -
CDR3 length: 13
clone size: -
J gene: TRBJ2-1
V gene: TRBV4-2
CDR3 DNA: TGTGCCAGCAGCCGGGACCGCAACAATGAGCAGTTCTTC
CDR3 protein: CASSRDRNNEQFF

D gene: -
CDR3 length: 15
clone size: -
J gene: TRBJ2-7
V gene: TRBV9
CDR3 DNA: TGTGCCAGCAGCGGATCGATCGGAGGGGCCTACGAGCAGTACTTC
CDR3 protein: CASSGSIGGAYEQYF

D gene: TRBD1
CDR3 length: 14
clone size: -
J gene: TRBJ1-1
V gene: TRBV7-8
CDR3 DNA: TGTGCCAGCACCCTACAGGGGGCAAGCACTGAAGCTTTCTTT
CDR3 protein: CASTLQGASTEAFF

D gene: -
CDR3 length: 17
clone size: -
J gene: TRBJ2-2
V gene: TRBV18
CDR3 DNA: TGTGCCAGCTCACCACCGAAGACATCTCAGACCTCCGGGGAGCTGTTTTTT
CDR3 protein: CASSPPKTSQTSGELFF

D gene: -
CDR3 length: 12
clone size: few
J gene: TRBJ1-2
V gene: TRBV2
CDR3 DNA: TGTGCCAGCAGTGAAACGGCCTATGGCTACACCTTC
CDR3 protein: CASSETAYGYTF

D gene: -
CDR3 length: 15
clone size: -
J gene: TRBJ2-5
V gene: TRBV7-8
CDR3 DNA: TGTGCCAGCAGCTCACCGGGACAAAGGGGCGAGACCCAGTACTTC
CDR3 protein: CASSSPGQRGETQYF

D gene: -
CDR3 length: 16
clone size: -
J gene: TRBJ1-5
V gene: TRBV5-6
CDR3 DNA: TGTGCCAGCAGCCAGTGGGGGGAACTTATAAATCAGCCCCAGCATTTT
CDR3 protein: CASSQWGELINQPQHF

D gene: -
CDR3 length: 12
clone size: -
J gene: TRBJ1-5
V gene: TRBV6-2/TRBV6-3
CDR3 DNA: TGTGCCAGCAGTTTACAGGGTCAGCCCCAGCATTTT
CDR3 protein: CASSLQGQPQHF

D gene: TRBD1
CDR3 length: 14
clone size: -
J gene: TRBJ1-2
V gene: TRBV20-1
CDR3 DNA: TGCAGTGCTAGTGACAGGGGGCTCGGCTATGGCTACACCTTC
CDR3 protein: CSASDRGLGYGYTF

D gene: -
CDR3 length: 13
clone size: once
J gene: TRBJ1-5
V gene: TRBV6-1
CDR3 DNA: TGTGCCAGCAGTGAAGGCAGGGATGTTCCCCAGCATTTT
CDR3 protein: CASSEGRDVPQHF

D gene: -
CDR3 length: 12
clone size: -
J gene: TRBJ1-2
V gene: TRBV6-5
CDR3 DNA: TGTGCCAGCAGTCAACAGGGATCCGGCTACACCTTC
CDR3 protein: CASSQQGSGYTF

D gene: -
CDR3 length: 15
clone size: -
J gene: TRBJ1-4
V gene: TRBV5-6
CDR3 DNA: TGTGCCAGCAGAATGAGGGGGGGCACTAATGAAAAACTGTTTTTT
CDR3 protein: CASRMRGGTNEKLFF

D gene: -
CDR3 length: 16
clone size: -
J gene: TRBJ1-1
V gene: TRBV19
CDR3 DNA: TGTGCCAGTAGCCCTGGCGGGGGGGCGTTAAACTCTGAAGCTTTCTTT
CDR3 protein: CASSPGGGALNSEAFF

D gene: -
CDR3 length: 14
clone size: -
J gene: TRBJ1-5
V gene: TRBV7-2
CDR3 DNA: TGTGCCAGCAGCTTGGTGGGTAGCAATCAGCCCCAGCATTTT
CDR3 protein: CASSLVGSNQPQHF

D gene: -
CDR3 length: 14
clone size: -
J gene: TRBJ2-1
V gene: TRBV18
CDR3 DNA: TGTGCCAGCTCACCATTCGAGGCCGGCAATGAGCAGTTCTTC
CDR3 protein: CASSPFEAGNEQFF

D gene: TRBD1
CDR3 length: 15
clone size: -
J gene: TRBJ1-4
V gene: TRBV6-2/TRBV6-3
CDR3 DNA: TGTGCCAGCAGTTACTCGGGAAGGGGGCGAGAAAAACTGTTTTTT
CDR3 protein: CASSYSGRGREKLFF

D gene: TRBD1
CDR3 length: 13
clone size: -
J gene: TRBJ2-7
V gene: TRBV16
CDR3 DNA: TGTGCCAGCAGCCTGGGCCAGGGGGAGAAGCAGTACTTC
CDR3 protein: CASSLGQGEKQYF

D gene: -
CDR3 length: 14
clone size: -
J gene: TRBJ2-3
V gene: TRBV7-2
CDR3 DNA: TGTGCCAGCAGCTTAGCGGGGACCACAGATACGCAGTATTTT
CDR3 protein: CASSLAGTTDTQYF

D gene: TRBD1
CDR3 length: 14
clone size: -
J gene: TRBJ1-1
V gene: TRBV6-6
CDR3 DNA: TGTGCCAGCAGTTCACAGGGGGGCGGCACTGAAGCTTTCTTT
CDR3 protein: CASSSQGGGTEAFF